This is a list of T cell receptor beta chains from one sample in a study of blood T cell repertoires in COVID-19. Libraries were prepared by immunoSEQ multiplex PCR; TCRdb keeps only in-frame clonotypes and omits some of them. The sample includes about 200,000 clones, roughly 84% of them seen just once. Material for sequencing was peripheral blood. These receptors all stem from a human donor in a cohort sampled during active COVID-19. CDR3s include the opening cysteine and the closing phenylalanine or tryptophan. Fields, in order: D gene, J gene, V gene, clone size, CDR3 DNA, CDR3 protein. D genes are given only for firm matches. Not every row has a clone size; where given, it reads once, few, many or a size class.

TRBD1 | TRBJ2-3 | TRBV5-1 | . | TGCGCCAGCAGCATAGGGGACAGGGGGCTGACAGATACGCAGTATTTT | CASSIGDRGLTDTQYF
. | TRBJ1-3 | TRBV5-1 | . | TGCGCCAGCAGCTTGGATACAGGGATGGCATCTGGAAACACCATATATTTT | CASSLDTGMASGNTIYF
TRBD1 | TRBJ2-7 | TRBV2 | once | TGTGCCGGGAGAAGGGACAGGGGAAACCGGCAGTACTTC | CAGRRDRGNRQYF
TRBD2 | TRBJ2-2 | TRBV24-1 | . | TGTGCCACCAGTGATCGAGCGGGAGGGATCAAGGGGGAGCTGTTTTTT | CATSDRAGGIKGELFF
. | TRBJ1-2 | TRBV19 | . | TGTGCCAGTAACGGCGGGAGGGGCTATGGCTACACCTTC | CASNGGRGYGYTF
TRBD1 | TRBJ2-1 | TRBV19 | . | TGTGCCAGTAGTAGGGGGACAGGGAATGAGCAGTTCTTC | CASSRGTGNEQFF
. | TRBJ2-3 | TRBV27 | . | TGTGCCAGCAGTTATGGACTCAGCCTCACAGATACGCAGTATTTT | CASSYGLSLTDTQYF
TRBD1 | TRBJ2-2 | TRBV9 | . | TGTGCCAGCAGCGGCGGGACAGGGGTTACCGGGGAGCTGTTTTTT | CASSGGTGVTGELFF
TRBD2 | TRBJ2-7 | TRBV3-1/TRBV3-2 | . | TGTGCCAGCAGCCAAAAGCGGGAGGGCTTCTACGAGCAGTACTTC | CASSQKREGFYEQYF
TRBD1 | TRBJ2-7 | TRBV11-2 | . | TGTGCCAGCAGCTTAGTCGGGACAGGGTCCTACGAGCAGTACTTC | CASSLVGTGSYEQYF
TRBD2 | TRBJ2-2 | TRBV4-1 | . | TGCGCCAGCAGCCAAGAAGGAAGCGGGGGGGCGGCCGGGGAGCTGTTTTTT | CASSQEGSGGAAGELFF
TRBD1 | TRBJ1-1 | TRBV2 | . | TGTGCCAGCACCCCGACAGGGATAGTGAACACTGAAGCTTTCTTT | CASTPTGIVNTEAFF
. | TRBJ1-3 | TRBV7-2 | . | TGTGCCTCAAGCCGCACCCTTCGGGGGGAGGGAAACACCATATATTTT | CASSRTLRGEGNTIYF
. | TRBJ2-3 | TRBV19 | . | TGTGCCAGTAGTATTCGGACAAGCAGGCACAGCCACACAGATACGCAGTATTTT | CASSIRTSRHSHTDTQYF
. | TRBJ2-7 | TRBV4-1 | . | TGCGCCAGCAGCCAAGTAAGCGGGCGCTCCTCCTACGAGCAGTACTTC | CASSQVSGRSSYEQYF
. | TRBJ2-1 | TRBV6-5 | . | TGTGCCAGCAGCGATCTTGGGAGGCACAATGAGCAGTTCTTC | CASSDLGRHNEQFF
. | TRBJ1-2 | TRBV12-5 | . | TGTGCTAGTGGTTTGTATTCCGGGAGGGACTATGGCTACACCTTC | CASGLYSGRDYGYTF
. | TRBJ1-2 | TRBV21-1 | once | TGTGCCACCATGGAGGACCGGGACAGCACCCTGAATGGCTACACCTTC | CATMEDRDSTLNGYTF
. | TRBJ2-5 | TRBV28 | . | TGTGCCAGCACCCCAACTCCTGGTGGCGGTCAAGAGACCCAGTACTTC | CASTPTPGGGQETQYF
. | TRBJ1-1 | TRBV6-5 | few | TGTGCCAGCAGCGCGACACCCGGGGGGAACACTGAAGCTTTCTTT | CASSATPGGNTEAFF
. | TRBJ2-3 | TRBV19 | . | TGTGCCAGTAGTAGGGGCTCAGTGGTCGGCACAGATACGCAGTATTTT | CASSRGSVVGTDTQYF
. | TRBJ1-3 | TRBV19 | . | TGTGCCAGTAAAAGGGGTACCGACTCTGGAAACACCATATATTTT | CASKRGTDSGNTIYF
. | TRBJ1-5 | TRBV6-6 | . | TGTGCCAGCAGCCCCCAGGTAGGGGGCAATCAGCCCCAGCATTTT | CASSPQVGGNQPQHF
TRBD2 | TRBJ2-2 | TRBV3-1/TRBV3-2 | . | TGTGCCAGCAGCCCCACAGCGGGAGTGGGTTCCGGGGAGCTGTTTTTT | CASSPTAGVGSGELFF
TRBD2 | TRBJ2-7 | TRBV20-1 | . | TGCAGTGCTAGTTGGCTAGCGGCCCACGAGCAGTACTTC | CSASWLAAHEQYF
. | TRBJ2-2 | TRBV5-1 | . | TGCGCCAGCAGGGGCGGGATCAGGGCCGGGGAGCTGTTTTTT | CASRGGIRAGELFF
. | TRBJ1-3 | TRBV25-1 | few | TGTGCCAGCAGCTTATTAGGGGGTGGAAACACCATATATTTT | CASSLLGGGNTIYF
. | TRBJ1-4 | TRBV12-3/TRBV12-4 | . | TGTGCCAGCAGGGCCCCAGGGGTTGAAAAACTGTTTTTT | CASRAPGVEKLFF
. | TRBJ1-5 | TRBV7-2 | . | TGTGCCAGCAGCTCCCAGGCACAGGGCCAGCCCCAGCATTTT | CASSSQAQGQPQHF
. | TRBJ1-1 | TRBV7-9 | . | TGTGCCAGCAGCCCGTTACAGGCGAACACTGAAGCTTTCTTT | CASSPLQANTEAFF
. | TRBJ2-5 | TRBV7-9 | . | TGTGCCAGCAGCTTAACAAAGACCCAGTACTTC | CASSLTKTQYF
TRBD1 | TRBJ1-1 | TRBV10-1 | . | TGCGCCAGCAGTGAAACAGGGGTCACTGAAGCTTTCTTT | CASSETGVTEAFF
. | TRBJ1-3 | TRBV7-8 | few | TGTGCCAGCAGCTTCCCAGGAAACACCATATATTTT | CASSFPGNTIYF
TRBD1 | TRBJ2-5 | TRBV7-7 | . | TGTGCTAGCAGCTTAGGGACAGGGGGCTGGGAGACCCAGTACTTC | CASSLGTGGWETQYF
. | TRBJ1-2 | TRBV12-3/TRBV12-4 | once | TGTGCCCAAACCCGGCGGGGTGGCTATGGCTACACCTTC | CAQTRRGGYGYTF
. | TRBJ1-2 | TRBV28 | . | TGTGCCAGCAGTGGTCGTAAGAGTGGCTACACCTTC | CASSGRKSGYTF
. | TRBJ2-2 | TRBV2 | . | TGTGCCAGCAGTGAAATAGTGGGGCCATCCACCGGGGAGCTGTTTTTT | CASSEIVGPSTGELFF
TRBD1 | TRBJ1-1 | TRBV9 | . | TGTGCCAGCAGCGTAGACAGAGGGGGCGCGTTTATCTCTGAAGCTTTCTTT | CASSVDRGGAFISEAFF
TRBD2 | TRBJ2-1 | TRBV7-2 | . | TGTGCCAGCAGCCCAGGGACTAGCGGGAGTAGTATTCACAATGAGCAGTTCTTC | CASSPGTSGSSIHNEQFF
. | TRBJ1-2 | TRBV3-1/TRBV3-2 | . | TGTGCCAGCAGCCAAGCCGTATATGGCTACACCTTC | CASSQAVYGYTF
. | TRBJ2-3 | TRBV7-3 | . | TGTGCCAGCAGCCCAAACAAAGAGGGTACGCAGTATTTT | CASSPNKEGTQYF
TRBD2 | TRBJ2-1 | TRBV9 | . | TGTGCCAGCCGGGCTAGCGGGGGGTACAATGAGCAGTTCTTC | CASRASGGYNEQFF
. | TRBJ1-3 | TRBV12-3/TRBV12-4 | . | TGTGCCAGCAGAAACTACTCTGGAAACACCATATATTTT | CASRNYSGNTIYF
TRBD1 | TRBJ1-5 | TRBV12-3/TRBV12-4 | . | TGTGCCAGCACCGGACAGGCGAATCAGCCCCAGCATTTT | CASTGQANQPQHF
. | TRBJ2-3 | TRBV5-1 | . | TGCGCCAGCAGCTTGGAAGGCCCTAGGTCGGATACGCAGTATTTT | CASSLEGPRSDTQYF
TRBD2 | TRBJ2-7 | TRBV7-2 | few | TGTGCCAGCAGCTCCCGTAGCGGGAGTATCTCCTACGAGCAGTACTTC | CASSSRSGSISYEQYF
. | TRBJ2-7 | TRBV6-6 | . | TGTGCCAGCAGTTACCCCAGGGGTGGTGGTCTTTCCGAGCAGTACTTC | CASSYPRGGGLSEQYF
TRBD2 | TRBJ2-7 | TRBV5-1 | . | TGCGCCAGCAGCTCCCCCGGGACTAGCGGGTTAACGATCTCCTACGAGCAGTACTTC | CASSSPGTSGLTISYEQYF
. | TRBJ2-7 | TRBV7-7 | . | TGTGCCAGCAGCTTGGACAGTAACTCCTACGAGCAGTACTTC | CASSLDSNSYEQYF
TRBD2 | TRBJ2-2 | TRBV15 | . | TGTGCCACCAGCCGGGACTACCATTACACCGGGGAGCTGTTTTTT | CATSRDYHYTGELFF
. | TRBJ1-3 | TRBV5-5 | . | TGTGCCAGCAGCCTCCAGGGTACTGGAAACACCATATATTTT | CASSLQGTGNTIYF
TRBD2 | TRBJ2-5 | TRBV7-2 | . | TGTGCCAGCACCCAACGCGTAGCGGGAGGAGAGACCCAGTACTTC | CASTQRVAGGETQYF
TRBD1 | TRBJ1-2 | TRBV5-1 | few | TGCGCCAGCAGCTCCTTTGGACAGGGGGAAACCGGCTACACCTTC | CASSSFGQGETGYTF
TRBD1 | TRBJ1-3 | TRBV5-1 | . | TGCGCCAGCAGTAGCCTTACCGGGACAGGGGAGAACACCATATATTTT | CASSSLTGTGENTIYF
. | TRBJ1-2 | TRBV7-2 | . | TGTGCCAGCAGCTATGCAGGGTACTATGGCTACACCTTC | CASSYAGYYGYTF
. | TRBJ2-2 | TRBV7-9 | . | TGTGCCAGCAGCTTAGAATCAGCCGGGGAGCTGTTTTTT | CASSLESAGELFF
. | TRBJ1-6 | TRBV7-6 | . | TGTGCCAGCAGCTTGGACACAACCTATAATTCACCCCTCCACTTT | CASSLDTTYNSPLHF